This TCR beta chain was captured in a study of blood T cell repertoires in COVID-19. Looking at the study overall: Collection of acute and convalescent COVID-19 samples took place in the United States, Italy and Spain. PBMCs, B-cell-depleted T cells, or T cells provided the cDNA or gDNA that made up the material.

Original processing notes: Quantification of nucleated cells was approximated via reference gene primer amplification. TCRdb's copy holds only in-frame clones and misses some; the assay was immunoSEQ multiplex PCR. V and J calls plus clone size are reproduced from that table; the DNA served to infer D and trimming. The sample records about 240,000 clones, approximately 86% being singletons. Germline-derived CDR1 and CDR2 are SGHRS and YFSETQ. Trimming left V 1 base short and J 3 bases short, with 13 bases between. The CDR3 has 15 amino acids. This TCR derives from a woman between 70 and 85 years old with active or convalescent COVID-19. The V gene is TRBV5-1, the J gene TRBJ2-5; possibly TRBD1 for D (6 bases). Sequencing used peripheral blood. This chain's CDR3 is CASSLRGRGKETQYF. The DNA of the CDR3 is TGCGCCAGCAGCTTGAGGGGTAGGGGGAAAGAGACCCAGTACTTC.